Each of the 28 T cell receptor beta chains below was sequenced from the same sample in a study of technical replicates of blood from several donors. Only in-frame clones appear in the TCRdb table, and some are missing; sequencing was by immunoSEQ multiplex PCR. The repertoire has fewer than 85,000 clones, 94% of them found once; the top ten carry approximately 0.4%. Sequencing was carried out using T cells isolated from PBMCs. The receptors here all came from a human donor in good health.

J is TRBJ2-3 and V is TRBV21-1; the table's D call of TRBD1 was not tested on the DNA. TRBV21-1 is a pseudogene locus. This CDR3 has 15 amino acids. The CDR3: CASSVRDSHTDTQYF. CDR3 DNA: TGTGCCAGCAGCGTCCGGGACAGTCACACAGATACGCAGTATTTT.

J is TRBJ1-2 and V is TRBV6-5; 9 positions agree with TRBD1. With V trimmed by 1 base and J by 4 bases, 7 bases remained unmatched. Per the germline V gene, CDR1 is MNHEY and CDR2 is SVGAGI. The CDR3 runs 16 residues. CDR3 sequence: CASSYFTGGAIYGYTF. CDR3 nucleotide sequence: TGTGCCAGCAGTTACTTTACAGGGGGCGCGATCTATGGCTACACCTTC.

This clone was counted once. The CDR3: CASSLLGKFHEQYF. The DNA for the CDR3 is TGTGCCAGCAGTTTACTAGGAAAGTTTCACGAGCAGTACTTC. This chain uses TRBV27 with TRBJ2-7; D unresolved. The V gene's germline CDR1 is MNHEY and CDR2 SMNVEV (reference sequence). The V end was cut by 2 bases, the J end by 5 bases, with 13 bases between. The CDR3 has 14 amino acids.

V usage is TRBV10-3 and J usage is TRBJ2-7, with a possible D match to TRBD2 (5 bases). Trimming took off 8 bases at V and 1 base at J, with 6 bases between the two ends. This CDR3 is 11 amino acids long. Germline CDR1 reads ENHRY; CDR2 reads SYGVKD. The CDR3, as DNA: TGTGCCATCGAGGGTTCCTACGAGCAGTACTTC. It yields the protein CAIEGSYEQYF.

The chain recombines TRBV21-1 with TRBJ2-5; TRBD2, the D gene given by the table, was not confirmed from the DNA. TRBV21-1 is termed a pseudogene. The CDR3 loop spans 16 amino acids. The CDR3 sequence: CASSKEGAGGQETQYF. CDR3 nucleotide sequence: TGTGCCAGCAGCAAAGAGGGAGCGGGAGGACAAGAGACCCAGTACTTC.

The chain has TRBV9 and TRBJ2-7, with TRBD1 as a possible D gene (5 bases). Germline V lookup: CDR1 SGDLS, CDR2 YYNGEE. The germline V and J ends were trimmed by 9 bases and 2 bases, with 18 bases remaining between them. The CDR3 is 14 residues long. DNA of the CDR3: TGTGCCAACTCACTATCAACAGGAACCTACGAGCAGTACTTC. Its protein product is CANSLSTGTYEQYF.

The sample holds a few counts of this clone. This rearrangement joins TRBV9 to TRBJ1-2, with 7 bases identical to TRBD1. The germline V gene has CDR1 SGDLS and CDR2 YYNGEE. The CDR3 spans 16 residues. With 2 bases clipped from V and 4 bases from J, the junction kept 11 bases outside the gene matches. In DNA form, the CDR3 reads TGTGCCAGCAGCGTGGAAGACGGACAGGCGGTCTATGGCTACACCTTC. This gives the protein CASSVEDGQAVYGYTF.

This clone was seen only once. The chain combines TRBV2 with TRBJ2-7, with TRBD2 as a possible D gene (6 bases). CDR1 is SNHLY, CDR2 FYNNEI, per germline. The CDR3 is made up of 16 amino acids. The V gene lost 6 bases and the J gene lost 4 bases, with 22 bases spanning the gap. CDR3: CASRKDLGTQFYEQYF. The CDR3 coding sequence is TGTGCCAGCAGAAAAGACCTCGGGACTCAATTTTACGAGCAGTACTTC.

This chain connects TRBV2 to TRBJ2-5; weak D call: TRBD2 (6 bases). CDR3 size: 14 residues. Germline loops: CDR1 SNHLY, CDR2 FYNNEI. The germline V and J ends were trimmed by 7 bases and 5 bases, with 17 bases remaining between them. Here the CDR3 DNA reads TGTGCCAGCAAGTGGAGGGTGAGGGTTGAGACCCAGTACTTC. This encodes CASKWRVRVETQYF.

This chain uses TRBV4-3 with TRBJ2-2; 8 positions match TRBD2. Per the germline V gene, CDR1 is LGHNA and CDR2 is YSLEER. The CDR3 has 17 amino acids. Trimming removed 2 bases from V and 7 bases from J; junction bases left unmatched: 12. The CDR3 loop is CASSQYPAGLGIGELFF. CDR3 in DNA: TGCGCCAGCAGCCAATACCCCGCGGGACTAGGCATCGGGGAGCTGTTTTTT.

The CDR3: CASSPGERETQYF. The CDR3 DNA reads TGTGCCAGCTCACCAGGGGAGAGGGAGACCCAGTACTTC. The chain combines TRBV18 with TRBJ2-5; a weak D match, TRBD2 (5 bases). The CDR3 is 13 amino acids. In germline, CDR1 is KGHSH, CDR2 LQKENI. Trimming left V 2 bases short and J 5 bases short, with 9 bases between.

The rearrangement joins TRBV6-1 to TRBJ2-7; D is possibly TRBD1 (6 bases). The V and J ends lost 3 bases and 2 bases respectively, with 14 bases between them. CDR3 length: 15 amino acids. Germline V gives CDR1 MNHNS, CDR2 SASEGT. In DNA form, the CDR3 reads TGTGCCAGCAGTGACCTCGGGACACCAACCTACGAGCAGTACTTC. Its translation: CASSDLGTPTYEQYF.

The table lists this clone with a few counts. The gene calls are TRBV5-1 and TRBJ1-1; TRBD1 is a possible D gene (6 bases). V shed 6 bases and J shed 2 bases, with 14 bases lying between them. CDR3 length equals 14 residues. Looked up from germline, CDR1 is SGHRS and CDR2 is YFSETQ. CDR3 region: CASKDRQANTEAFF. Here the CDR3 DNA reads TGCGCCAGCAAGGATAGACAGGCCAACACTGAAGCTTTCTTT.

J is TRBJ1-5 and V is TRBV28; a weak D match, TRBD1 (5 bases). CDR3 length: 16 residues. Trimming took off 8 bases at V and 0 bases at J, with 17 bases between the two ends. Germline CDR1 reads MDHEN; CDR2 reads SYDVKM. CDR3 protein: CASSVAGPHSNQPQHF. DNA of the CDR3: TGTGCCAGCTCCGTGGCGGGGCCACATAGCAATCAGCCCCAGCATTTT.

The chain uses TRBV6-5 and TRBJ1-5; the D gene is possibly TRBD1 (6 bases). This CDR3 contains 14 residues. The V end lost 7 bases, the J end lost 3 bases, and 13 bases lay between the germline ends. From germline, CDR1 is MNHEY and CDR2 SVGAGI. CDR3: CASTGGGINQPQHF. Written as DNA, the CDR3 is TGTGCCAGCACGGGGGGCGGTATCAATCAGCCCCAGCATTTT.

V is TRBV4-1 and J is TRBJ2-1; the D gene is possibly TRBD2 (5 bases). Trimming left V 0 bases short and J 2 bases short, with 8 bases between. Germline CDR1 is MGHRA and CDR2 is YSYEKL. The CDR3 extends over 15 amino acids. The CDR3 DNA is TGCGCCAGCAGCCAAGACACGGGAACCTACAATGAGCAGTTCTTC. It codes for CASSQDTGTYNEQFF.

V is TRBV18 and J is TRBJ1-1; the D gene is possibly TRBD1 (5 bases). Between the trimmed V and J ends, which lost 3 bases and 4 bases, there was a span of 15 bases. Germline-derived CDR1 and CDR2 are KGHSH and LQKENI. The length of the CDR3 is 15 residues. The CDR3 sequence: CASSPRQNKGTEAFF. CDR3 coding DNA: TGTGCCAGCTCACCCCGACAGAATAAGGGCACTGAAGCTTTCTTT.

V gene TRBV5-4 combines with J gene TRBJ2-1, with TRBD2 matching over 7 bases. J was trimmed by 4 bases and V by 4 bases; bases with no gene match: 8. This CDR3 comprises 15 residues. Germline CDR1 and CDR2: SGHNT and YYREEE (reference sequence). CDR3 nucleotide sequence: TGTGCCAGCAGCCTACTAGCGCAGACATACAATGAGCAGTTCTTC. Amino acids: CASSLLAQTYNEQFF.

The chain joins TRBV6-1 to TRBJ2-3, with 8 bases identical to TRBD2. This CDR3 comprises 14 residues. Trimming cost V 3 bases and J 4 bases; bases outside gene matches: 3. Germline lookup yields CDR1 MNHNS and CDR2 SASEGT. The CDR3 nucleotides read TGTGCCAGCAGTGATGGAGCGGGAGCAGATACGCAGTATTTT. It codes for CASSDGAGADTQYF.

The gene calls are TRBV15 and TRBJ2-2, with TRBD1 matching over 10 bases. CDR3 length equals 15 residues. In germline, CDR1 is LNHNV, CDR2 YYDKDF (reference sequence). V lost 6 bases, J lost 3 bases, and 4 bases stayed unmatched. CDR3 coding DNA: TGTGCCACCAGAAAGGGACAGGGGTACACCGGGGAGCTGTTTTTT. Translating gives CATRKGQGYTGELFF.

The chain has TRBV6-5 and TRBJ1-1; D is perhaps TRBD1 (6 bases). The CDR3 contains 12 residues. The germline gives CDR1 MNHEY, CDR2 SVGAGI. Trimming stripped 6 bases from V and 3 bases from J, with 8 bases between. The CDR3 coding sequence is TGTGCCAGCAGACAGGGAGACACTGAAGCTTTCTTT. Translation gives CASRQGDTEAFF.

The V and J genes are TRBV2 and TRBJ2-6, with D perhaps TRBD1 (5 bases). The length of the CDR3 is 16 residues. Trimming took off 9 bases at V and 0 bases at J, with 15 bases between the two ends. Germline CDR1 reads SNHLY; CDR2 reads FYNNEI. The CDR3, as DNA: TGTGCCAGTTCAGGACACAGAATCTCTGGGGCCAACGTCCTGACTTTC. This sequence encodes CASSGHRISGANVLTF.

The chain employs TRBV28 and TRBJ1-1, with TRBD1 matching 9 bases. Germline lookup yields CDR1 MDHEN and CDR2 SYDVKM. The CDR3 runs to 15 residues. Trimming at V came to 6 bases and at J to 1 base, leaving 6 bases not matched to a gene. The CDR3 loop is CASSAGQGRNTEAFF. CDR3 nucleotides: TGTGCCAGCAGCGCCGGACAGGGGAGGAACACTGAAGCTTTCTTT.

The chain carries TRBV18 and TRBJ2-7; D perhaps matches TRBD2 (5 bases). This CDR3 comprises 15 residues. Per the germline V gene, CDR1 is KGHSH and CDR2 is LQKENI. The V and J ends lost 5 bases and 1 base respectively, with 15 bases between them. The CDR3 loop reads CASSSPSGSSYEQYF. The CDR3, as DNA: TGTGCCAGCTCATCTCCCTCGGGGTCTTCCTACGAGCAGTACTTC.

This clone was picked up one time. This chain uses TRBV30 with TRBJ1-5; TRBD1 might be the D (6 bases). Germline loops: CDR1 GTSNPN, CDR2 SVGIG (reference sequence). CDR3 size: 14 residues. Deletions cut 2 bases from V and 4 bases from J, with 12 bases between. CDR3 nucleotides: TGTGCCTGGAGTAGAACAGGGCTGAATCAGCCCCAGCATTTT. This sequence encodes CAWSRTGLNQPQHF.

This clone came up once. The V call is TRBV19, the J call TRBJ2-1; D is undetermined. The CDR3 totals 14 residues. Deletions cut 3 bases from V and 4 bases from J, with 10 bases between. In germline, CDR1 is LNHDA, CDR2 SQIVND (reference sequence). The DNA of the CDR3 is TGTGCCAGTAGTATCCTCTCAACTTACAATGAGCAGTTCTTC. Translation gives CASSILSTYNEQFF. The full variable domain, rest sourced from reference TRBV19 and TRBJ2-1, is DGGITQSPKYLFRKEGQNVTLSCEQNLNHDAMYWYRQDPGQGLRLIYYSQIVNDFQKGDIAEGYSVSREKKESFPLTVTSAQKNPTAFYLCASSILSTYNEQFFGPGTRLTVL.

V is TRBV27 and J is TRBJ2-7, with a tentative D call TRBD1 (5 bases). In germline, CDR1 is MNHEY, CDR2 SMNVEV (reference sequence). Trimming took 3 bases from V and 3 from J, leaving 9 bases between them. The CDR3 runs 13 residues. The CDR3: CASSFRAFYEQYF. CDR3 nucleotides: TGTGCCAGCAGTTTCAGGGCCTTCTACGAGCAGTACTTC.

J is TRBJ2-7 and V is TRBV6-5; possibly TRBD1 for D (5 bases). Per the germline V gene, CDR1 is MNHEY and CDR2 is SVGAGI. Trimming left V 3 bases short and J 3 bases short, with 18 bases between. There are 16 residues in the CDR3. CDR3 protein: CASSYTRTSPYYEQYF. DNA of the CDR3: TGTGCCAGCAGTTATACACGGACAAGCCCTTACTACGAGCAGTACTTC.